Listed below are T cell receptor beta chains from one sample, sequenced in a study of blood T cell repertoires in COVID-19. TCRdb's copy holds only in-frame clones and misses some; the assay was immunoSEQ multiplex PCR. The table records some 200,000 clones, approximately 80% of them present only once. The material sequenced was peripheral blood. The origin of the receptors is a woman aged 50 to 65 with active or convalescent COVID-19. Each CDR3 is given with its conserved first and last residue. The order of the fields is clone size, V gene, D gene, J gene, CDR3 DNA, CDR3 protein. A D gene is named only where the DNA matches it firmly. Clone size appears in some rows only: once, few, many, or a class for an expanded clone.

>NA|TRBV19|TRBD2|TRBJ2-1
TGTGCCAGTAGTATAATGCTAAGGACTAGCGGAACCAATGAGCAGTTCTTC
CASSIMLRTSGTNEQFF
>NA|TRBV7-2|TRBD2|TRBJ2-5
TGTGCCAGCAGCTTCGGGACTAGCGGGAGCACCCAAGAGACCCAGTACTTC
CASSFGTSGSTQETQYF
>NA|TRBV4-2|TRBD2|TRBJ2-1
TGTGCCAGCAGCCGGTGGGGGCAGCTAGCGGGGGCAAATGAGCAGTTCTTC
CASSRWGQLAGANEQFF
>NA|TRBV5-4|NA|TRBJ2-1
TGTGCCAGCAGCTCAGACGGGGGGCCCCGGGGTATGGATGAGCAGTTCTTC
CASSSDGGPRGMDEQFF
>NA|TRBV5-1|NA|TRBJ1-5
TGCGCCAGCGCCCCGGGAGCGGATCAGCCCCAGCATTTT
CASAPGADQPQHF
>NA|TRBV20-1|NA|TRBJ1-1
TGCAGTCGGGGGGACACCACTGAAGCTTTCTTT
CSRGDTTEAFF
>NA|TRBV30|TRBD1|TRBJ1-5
TGTGCCTGGAACAGGGGAAATAATCAGCCCCAGCATTTT
CAWNRGNNQPQHF
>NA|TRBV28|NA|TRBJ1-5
TGTGCCAGCAGTCCGGGACAAAGCAATCAGCCCCAGCATTTT
CASSPGQSNQPQHF
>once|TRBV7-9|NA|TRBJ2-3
TGTGCCAGCAGCTTTGGAGGATACAGCACAGATACGCAGTATTTT
CASSFGGYSTDTQYF
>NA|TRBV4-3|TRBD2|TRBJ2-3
TGCGCCAGCAGCCAAGATCTAGCGGGCCGGACAGATACGCAGTATTTT
CASSQDLAGRTDTQYF
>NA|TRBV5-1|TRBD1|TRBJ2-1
TGCGCCAGCAGCGGTGGACAGGGGGCCAATGAGCAGTTCTTC
CASSGGQGANEQFF
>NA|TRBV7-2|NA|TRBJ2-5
TGTGCCAGCAGCCCAACTAGATCAGAGACCCAGTACTTC
CASSPTRSETQYF
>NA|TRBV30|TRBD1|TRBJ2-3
TGTGCCTGGAGTAGGGGGCGGGCAGATACGCAGTATTTT
CAWSRGRADTQYF
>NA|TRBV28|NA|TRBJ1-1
TGTGCCAGCAGCCGAATAAGGGGTTCTAACACTGAAGCTTTCTTT
CASSRIRGSNTEAFF
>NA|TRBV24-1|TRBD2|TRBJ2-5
TGTGCCACCAGCCCCCCCGGGCGGGGGGGCCGTGAGACCCAGTACTTC
CATSPPGRGGRETQYF
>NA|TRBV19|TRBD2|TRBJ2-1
TGTGCCAGTAGTATACCCGGACTAGCGGGGGGCCATGAGCAGTTCTTC
CASSIPGLAGGHEQFF
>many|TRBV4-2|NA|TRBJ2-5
TGTGCCAGCAGCCAGCGGGCGGACCAAGAGACCCAGTACTTC
CASSQRADQETQYF
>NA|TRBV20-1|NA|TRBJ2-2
TGCAGTGCGCCCTACCTCAGGGAGCTGTTTTTT
CSAPYLRELFF
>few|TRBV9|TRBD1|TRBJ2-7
TGTGCCAGCAGCGCCTACCAGGGACAGGGGGCGCGGGAGCAGTACTTC
CASSAYQGQGAREQYF
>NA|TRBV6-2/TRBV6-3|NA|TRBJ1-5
TGTGCCAGCAGTTATGTCTACGAGGGCCTTCATAGCAATCAGCCCCAGCATTTT
CASSYVYEGLHSNQPQHF
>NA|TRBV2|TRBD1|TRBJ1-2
TGTGCCAGCAGTATCGACAGGGTGGAGGATGGCTACACCTTC
CASSIDRVEDGYTF
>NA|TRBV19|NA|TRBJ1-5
TGTGCCAGTAGTATCAAGGGGATATATCAGCCCCAGCATTTT
CASSIKGIYQPQHF
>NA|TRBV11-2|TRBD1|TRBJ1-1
TGTGCCAGCAGCTTAATGGGACAGGGTAAAGCTTTCTTT
CASSLMGQGKAFF
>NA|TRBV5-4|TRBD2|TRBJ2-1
TGTGCCAGCAGCTTTGGGGGGGTAGCGCGGTACAATGAGCAGTTCTTC
CASSFGGVARYNEQFF
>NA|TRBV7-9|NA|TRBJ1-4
TGTGCCAGCAGCTCCTTCCAGACAGCAACTAATGAAAAACTGTTTTTT
CASSSFQTATNEKLFF
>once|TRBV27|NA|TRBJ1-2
TGTGCCAGCAGTTTTGGGGGGGGAAGAGGCTACACCTTC
CASSFGGGRGYTF
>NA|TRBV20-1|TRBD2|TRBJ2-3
TGCAGTGCTAGTTCCGGGACTAGCGGCGCAGATACGCAGTATTTT
CSASSGTSGADTQYF
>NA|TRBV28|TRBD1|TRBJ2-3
TGTGCCAGCAGTCTCAGGGGGCCCCCAGATACGCAGTATTTT
CASSLRGPPDTQYF
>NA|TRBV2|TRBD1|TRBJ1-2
TGTGCCAGCGATAACAGGGGGCGGAACTATGGCTACACCTTC
CASDNRGRNYGYTF
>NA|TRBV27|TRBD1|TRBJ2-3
TGTGCCAGCAGTTTTCGGACAGGGGTAACAGATACGCAGTATTTT
CASSFRTGVTDTQYF
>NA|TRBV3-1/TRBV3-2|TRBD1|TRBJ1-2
TGTGCCAGCAGCCCCACCAGGACAGGTGGGGGCTACACCTTC
CASSPTRTGGGYTF
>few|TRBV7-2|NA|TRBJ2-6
TGTGCCAGCAGCCCGGAGCGGTCTGGGGCCAACGTCCTGACTTTC
CASSPERSGANVLTF
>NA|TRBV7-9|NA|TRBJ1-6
TGTGCCAGCAGCCCCGTCCGCTCGGCAGGGGTTCGGAATTCACCCCTCCACTTT
CASSPVRSAGVRNSPLHF
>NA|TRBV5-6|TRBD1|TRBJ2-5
TGTGCCAGCAGCATACTCCCGGGACAGGGTTCGGAGACCCAGTACTTC
CASSILPGQGSETQYF
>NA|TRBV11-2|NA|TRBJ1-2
TGTGCCAGCAGCTTTTCGTGGACTGGCGAGATCGGCACCTTC
CASSFSWTGEIGTF
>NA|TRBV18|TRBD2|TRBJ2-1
TGTGCCAGCTCACCACCTGACCTAGCGGGAGGGAACAATGAGCAGTTCTTC
CASSPPDLAGGNNEQFF
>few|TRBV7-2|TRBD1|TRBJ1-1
TGTGCCAGCAGCCCGACAACCGACAGGGCTGAAGCTTTCTTT
CASSPTTDRAEAFF
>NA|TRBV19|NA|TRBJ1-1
TGTGCCAGTAGTATAGGTTCGGGCAAGGGGTTCGGATGGAACACTGAAGCTTTCTTT
CASSIGSGKGFGWNTEAFF
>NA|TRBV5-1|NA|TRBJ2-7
TGCGCCAGCAGCTTCAGGGGCTACGAGCAGTACTTC
CASSFRGYEQYF
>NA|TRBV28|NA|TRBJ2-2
TGTGCCAGCAGTTTGAGCGACGGGGAGCTGTTTTTT
CASSLSDGELFF
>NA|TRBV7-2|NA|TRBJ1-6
TGTGCCAGCAGCTTATGGCCTGATAATTCACCCCTCCACTTT
CASSLWPDNSPLHF
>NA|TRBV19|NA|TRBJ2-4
TGTGCCAGTGCCCCCCCCGGGACAAGAAAAAACATTCAGTACTTC
CASAPPGTRKNIQYF
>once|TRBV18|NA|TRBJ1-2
TGTGCCAGCTCAGAACAGGGAACTAACTATGGCTACACCTTC
CASSEQGTNYGYTF
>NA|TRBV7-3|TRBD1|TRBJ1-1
TGTGCCAGCAGCTTAAGGGGGACAGGGCGTGGCACTGAAGCTTTCTTT
CASSLRGTGRGTEAFF
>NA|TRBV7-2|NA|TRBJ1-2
TGTGCCAGCAGCTTAGCGGGGCAGGCCTCCCGCTTGTTTTACACCTTC
CASSLAGQASRLFYTF